This T cell receptor beta chain was captured by sequencing in a study of CD8 T cells in Susac syndrome. RNA was extracted with the RNeasy kit, and a quantity of roughly 0.5 to 1 ug was reverse transcribed using random hexamers. TCRdb processed the immunoSEQ multiplex PCR reads anew with MiXCR; each CDR3 protein has one entry. The table has fewer than 150,000 distinct CDR3 sequences, nearly 95% seen once; the top ten hold about 0.26%. The ends were cut back, 8 bases at V and 0 bases at J, with 11 bases in the middle. CDR1 and CDR2 (germline): MDHEN, SYDVKM. The CDR3 totals 14 residues. Sequencing was performed on CD8+ T cells from PBMCs. This clonotype was sampled from a human donor in good health. The chain recombines TRBV28 with TRBJ2-1; TRBD2 might be the D (5 bases). The CDR3 region is CASQDGISYNEQFF. CDR3 coding DNA: TGTGCCAGCCAGGACGGGATCTCCTACAATGAGCAGTTCTTC.